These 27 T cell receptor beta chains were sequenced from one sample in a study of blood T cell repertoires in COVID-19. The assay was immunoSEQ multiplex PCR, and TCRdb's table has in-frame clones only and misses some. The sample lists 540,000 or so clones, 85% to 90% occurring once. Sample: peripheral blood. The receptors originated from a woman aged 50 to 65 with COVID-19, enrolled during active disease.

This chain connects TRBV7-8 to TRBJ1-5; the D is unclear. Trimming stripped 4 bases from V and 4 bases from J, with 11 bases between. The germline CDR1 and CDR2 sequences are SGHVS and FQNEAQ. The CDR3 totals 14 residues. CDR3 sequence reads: CASSSSGVNQPQHF. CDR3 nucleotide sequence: TGTGCCAGCAGCTCCTCCGGGGTAAATCAGCCCCAGCATTTT.

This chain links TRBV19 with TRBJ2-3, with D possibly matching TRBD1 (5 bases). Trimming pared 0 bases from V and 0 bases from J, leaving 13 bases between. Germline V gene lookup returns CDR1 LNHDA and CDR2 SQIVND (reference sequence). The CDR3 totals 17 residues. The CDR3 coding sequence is TGTGCCAGTAGTATAGATAGACAGATCGGTAGCACAGATACGCAGTATTTT. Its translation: CASSIDRQIGSTDTQYF.

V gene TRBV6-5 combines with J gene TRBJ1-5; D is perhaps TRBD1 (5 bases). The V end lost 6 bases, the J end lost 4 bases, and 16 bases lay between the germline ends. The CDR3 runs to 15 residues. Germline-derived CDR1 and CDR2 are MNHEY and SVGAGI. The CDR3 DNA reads TGTGCCAGCAGCGATCTTCTCGGGGGAAATCAGCCCCAGCATTTT. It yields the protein CASSDLLGGNQPQHF.

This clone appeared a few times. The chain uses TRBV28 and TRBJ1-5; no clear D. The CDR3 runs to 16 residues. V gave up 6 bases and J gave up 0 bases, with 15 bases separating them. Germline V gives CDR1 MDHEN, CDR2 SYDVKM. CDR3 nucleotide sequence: TGTGCCAGCAGCGAACAGCGGACGTATAGCAATCAGCCCCAGCATTTT. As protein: CASSEQRTYSNQPQHF.

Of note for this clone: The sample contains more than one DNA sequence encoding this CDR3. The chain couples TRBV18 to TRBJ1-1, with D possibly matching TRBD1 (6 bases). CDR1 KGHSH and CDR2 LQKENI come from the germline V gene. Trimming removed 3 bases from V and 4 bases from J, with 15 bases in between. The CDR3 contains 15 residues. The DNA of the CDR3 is TGTGCCAGCTCACCCCGGTTACAGGGTTCCACTGAAGCTTTCTTT. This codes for CASSPRLQGSTEAFF.

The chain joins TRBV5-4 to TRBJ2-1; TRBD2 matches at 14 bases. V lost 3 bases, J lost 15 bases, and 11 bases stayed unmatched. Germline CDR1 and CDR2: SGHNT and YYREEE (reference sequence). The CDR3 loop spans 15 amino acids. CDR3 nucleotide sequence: TGTGCCAGCAGCTCCTACGGACTAGCGGGGGGTGATGGGTTCTTC. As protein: CASSSYGLAGGDGFF.

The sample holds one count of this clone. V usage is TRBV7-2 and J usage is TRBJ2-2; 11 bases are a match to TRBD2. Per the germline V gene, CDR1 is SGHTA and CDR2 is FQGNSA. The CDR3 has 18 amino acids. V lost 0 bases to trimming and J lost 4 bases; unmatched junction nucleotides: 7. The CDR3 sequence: CASSLAGGLAATTGELFF. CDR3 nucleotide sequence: TGTGCCAGCAGCTTAGCGGGGGGACTAGCGGCGACCACCGGGGAGCTGTTTTTT.

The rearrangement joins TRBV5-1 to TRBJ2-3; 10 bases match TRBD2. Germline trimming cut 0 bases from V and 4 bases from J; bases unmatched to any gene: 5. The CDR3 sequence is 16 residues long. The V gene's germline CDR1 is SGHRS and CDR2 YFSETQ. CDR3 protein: CASSLEASGGSDTQYF. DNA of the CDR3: TGCGCCAGCAGCTTGGAGGCTAGCGGGGGTTCAGATACGCAGTATTTT.

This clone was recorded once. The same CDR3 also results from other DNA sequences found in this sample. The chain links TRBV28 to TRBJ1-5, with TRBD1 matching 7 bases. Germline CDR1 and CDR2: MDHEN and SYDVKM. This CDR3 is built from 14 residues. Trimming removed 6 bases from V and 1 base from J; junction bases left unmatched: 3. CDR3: CASSPGGSNQPQHF. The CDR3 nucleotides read TGTGCCAGCAGCCCAGGGGGAAGCAATCAGCCCCAGCATTTT.

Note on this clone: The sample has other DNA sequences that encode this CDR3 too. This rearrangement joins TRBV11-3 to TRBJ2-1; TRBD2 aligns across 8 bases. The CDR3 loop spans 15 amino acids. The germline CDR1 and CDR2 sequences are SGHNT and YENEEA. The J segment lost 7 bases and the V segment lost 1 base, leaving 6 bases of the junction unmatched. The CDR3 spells CASSLVGGARNEQFF. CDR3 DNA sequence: TGTGCCAGCAGCTTAGTCGGGGGGGCCCGAAATGAGCAGTTCTTC.

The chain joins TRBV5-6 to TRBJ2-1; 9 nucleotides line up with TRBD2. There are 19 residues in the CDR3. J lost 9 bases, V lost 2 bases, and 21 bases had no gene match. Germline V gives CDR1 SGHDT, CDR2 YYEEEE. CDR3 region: CASSFFQGQMGLATSEQFF. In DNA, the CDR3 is TGTGCCAGCAGCTTCTTCCAGGGCCAAATGGGACTAGCAACGAGTGAGCAGTTCTTC. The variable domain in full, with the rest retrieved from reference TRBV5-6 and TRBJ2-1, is DAGVTQSPTHLIKTRGQQVTLRCSPKSGHDTVSWYQQALGQGPQFIFQYYEEEERQRGNFPDRFSGHQFPNYSSELNVNALLLGDSALYLCASSFFQGQMGLATSEQFFGPGTRLTVL.

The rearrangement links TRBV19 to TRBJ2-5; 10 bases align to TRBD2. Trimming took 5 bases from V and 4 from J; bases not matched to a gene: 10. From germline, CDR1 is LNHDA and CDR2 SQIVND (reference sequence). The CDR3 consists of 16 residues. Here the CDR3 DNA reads TGTGCCAGTAGTGGTCGGCAGCGGGGGGGCGGAGAGACCCAGTACTTC. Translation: CASSGRQRGGGETQYF.

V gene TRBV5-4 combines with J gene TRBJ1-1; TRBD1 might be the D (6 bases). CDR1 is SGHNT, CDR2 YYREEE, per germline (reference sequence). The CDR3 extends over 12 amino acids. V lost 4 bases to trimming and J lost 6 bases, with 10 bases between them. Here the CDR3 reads CASSPQGSEAFF. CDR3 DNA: TGTGCCAGCAGCCCCCAGGGGTCTGAAGCTTTCTTT. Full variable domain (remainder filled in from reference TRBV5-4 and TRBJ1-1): ETGVTQSPTHLIKTRGQQVTLRCSSQSGHNTVSWYQQALGQGPQFIFQYYREEENGRGNFPPRFSGLQFPNYSSELNVNALELDDSALYLCASSPQGSEAFFGQGTRLTVV.

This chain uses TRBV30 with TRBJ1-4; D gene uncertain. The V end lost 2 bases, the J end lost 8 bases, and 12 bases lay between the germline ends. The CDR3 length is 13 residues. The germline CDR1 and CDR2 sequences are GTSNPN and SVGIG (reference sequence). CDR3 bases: TGTGCCTGGAGTATGGAGCGAGGCGAAAAACTGTTTTTT. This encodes CAWSMERGEKLFF.

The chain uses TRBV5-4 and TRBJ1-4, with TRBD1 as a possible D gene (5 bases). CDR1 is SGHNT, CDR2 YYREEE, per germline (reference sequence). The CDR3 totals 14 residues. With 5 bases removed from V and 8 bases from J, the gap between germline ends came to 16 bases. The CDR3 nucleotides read TGTGCCAGCAGTAGTCAAGCAGGGAGGGAAAAACTGTTTTTT. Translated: CASSSQAGREKLFF.

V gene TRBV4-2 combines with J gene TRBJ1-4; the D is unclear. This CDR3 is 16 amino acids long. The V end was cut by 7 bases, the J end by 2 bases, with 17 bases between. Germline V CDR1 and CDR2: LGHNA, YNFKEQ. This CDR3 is CASKLQIRGTNEKLFF. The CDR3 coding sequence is TGTGCCAGCAAACTGCAAATCCGAGGGACTAATGAAAAACTGTTTTTT.

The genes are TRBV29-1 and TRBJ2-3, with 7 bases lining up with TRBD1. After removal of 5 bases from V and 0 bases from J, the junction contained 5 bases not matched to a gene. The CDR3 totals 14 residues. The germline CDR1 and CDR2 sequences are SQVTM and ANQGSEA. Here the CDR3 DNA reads TGCAGCGTTCGGGACAGCTCTAGCACAGATACGCAGTATTTT. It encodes CSVRDSSSTDTQYF.

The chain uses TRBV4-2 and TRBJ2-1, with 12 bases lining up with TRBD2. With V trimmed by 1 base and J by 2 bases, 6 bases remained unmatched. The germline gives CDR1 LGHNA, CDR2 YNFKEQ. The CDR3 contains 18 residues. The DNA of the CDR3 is TGTGCCAGCAGCCAAGCGGCCCTAGCGGGGGGGCCCTACAATGAGCAGTTCTTC. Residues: CASSQAALAGGPYNEQFF.

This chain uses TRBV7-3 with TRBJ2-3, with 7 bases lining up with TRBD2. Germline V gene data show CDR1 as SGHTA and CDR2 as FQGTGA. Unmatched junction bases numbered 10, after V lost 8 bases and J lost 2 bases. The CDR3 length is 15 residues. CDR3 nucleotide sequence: TGTGCCAGCGGACCGGGACTATCTTCCACAGATACGCAGTATTTT. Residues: CASGPGLSSTDTQYF.

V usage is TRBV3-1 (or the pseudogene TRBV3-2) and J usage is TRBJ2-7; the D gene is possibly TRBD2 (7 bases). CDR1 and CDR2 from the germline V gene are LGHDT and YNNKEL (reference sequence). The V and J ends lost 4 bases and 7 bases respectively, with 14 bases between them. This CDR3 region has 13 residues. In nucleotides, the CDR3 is TGTGCCAGCAGCCTGGGGGGGCCGAGGGAGCAGTACTTC. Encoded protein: CASSLGGPREQYF.

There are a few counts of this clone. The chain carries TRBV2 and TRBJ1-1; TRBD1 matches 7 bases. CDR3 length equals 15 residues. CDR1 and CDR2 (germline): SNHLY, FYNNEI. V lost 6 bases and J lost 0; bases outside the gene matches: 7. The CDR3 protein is CASRVGTALNTEAFF. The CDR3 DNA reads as TGTGCCAGCAGGGTTGGGACAGCTCTGAACACTGAAGCTTTCTTT. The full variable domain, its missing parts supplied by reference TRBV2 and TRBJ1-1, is EPEVTQTPSHQVTQMGQEVILRCVPISNHLYFYWYRQILGQKVEFLVSFYNNEISEKSEIFDDQFSVERPDGSNFTLKIRSTKLEDSAMYFCASRVGTALNTEAFFGQGTRLTVV.

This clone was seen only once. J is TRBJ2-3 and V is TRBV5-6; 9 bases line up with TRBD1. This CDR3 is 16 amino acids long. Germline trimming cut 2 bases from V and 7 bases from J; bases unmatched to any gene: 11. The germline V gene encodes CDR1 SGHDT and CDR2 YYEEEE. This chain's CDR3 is CASSFLQGALINTQYF. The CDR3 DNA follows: TGTGCCAGCAGCTTCCTACAGGGGGCGCTGATCAATACGCAGTATTTT. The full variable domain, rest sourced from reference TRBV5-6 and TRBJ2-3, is DAGVTQSPTHLIKTRGQQVTLRCSPKSGHDTVSWYQQALGQGPQFIFQYYEEEERQRGNFPDRFSGHQFPNYSSELNVNALLLGDSALYLCASSFLQGALINTQYFGPGTRLTVL.

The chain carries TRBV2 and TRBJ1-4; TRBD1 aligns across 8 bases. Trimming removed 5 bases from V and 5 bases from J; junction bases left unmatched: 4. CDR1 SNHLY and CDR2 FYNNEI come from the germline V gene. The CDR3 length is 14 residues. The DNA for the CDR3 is TGTGCCAGCAGTCCGGACAGGGTAAATGAAAAACTGTTTTTT. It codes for CASSPDRVNEKLFF. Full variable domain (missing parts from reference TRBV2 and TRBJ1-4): EPEVTQTPSHQVTQMGQEVILRCVPISNHLYFYWYRQILGQKVEFLVSFYNNEISEKSEIFDDQFSVERPDGSNFTLKIRSTKLEDSAMYFCASSPDRVNEKLFFGSGTQLSVL.

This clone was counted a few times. The CDR3 nucleotides are TGTGCCAGCAGTCCCTTCCAGGACTATGGCTACACCTTC. It yields the protein CASSPFQDYGYTF. V usage is TRBV12-3 or TRBV12-4 and J usage is TRBJ1-2; D unclear. This CDR3 is 13 amino acids long. V lost 5 bases and J 3 bases, leaving 10 bases between the germline ends.

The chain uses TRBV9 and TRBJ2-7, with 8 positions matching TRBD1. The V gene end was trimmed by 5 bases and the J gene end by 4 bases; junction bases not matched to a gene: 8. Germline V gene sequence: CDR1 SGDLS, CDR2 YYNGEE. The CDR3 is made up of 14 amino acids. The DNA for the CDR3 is TGTGCCAGCAGTGCAGGGGGCGCGGGGTACGAGCAGTACTTC. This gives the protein CASSAGGAGYEQYF.

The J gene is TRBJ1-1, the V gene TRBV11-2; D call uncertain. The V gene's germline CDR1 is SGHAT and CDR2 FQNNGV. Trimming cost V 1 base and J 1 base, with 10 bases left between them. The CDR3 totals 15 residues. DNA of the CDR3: TGTGCCAGCAGCTTAGTAGGTGGGAGGAACACTGAAGCTTTCTTT. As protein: CASSLVGGRNTEAFF.

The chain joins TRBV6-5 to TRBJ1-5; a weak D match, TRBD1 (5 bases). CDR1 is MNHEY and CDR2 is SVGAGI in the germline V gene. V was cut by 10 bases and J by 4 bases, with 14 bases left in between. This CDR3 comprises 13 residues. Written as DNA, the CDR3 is TGTGCCATCGCACAGGTATGGAATCAGCCCCAGCATTTT. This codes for CAIAQVWNQPQHF.